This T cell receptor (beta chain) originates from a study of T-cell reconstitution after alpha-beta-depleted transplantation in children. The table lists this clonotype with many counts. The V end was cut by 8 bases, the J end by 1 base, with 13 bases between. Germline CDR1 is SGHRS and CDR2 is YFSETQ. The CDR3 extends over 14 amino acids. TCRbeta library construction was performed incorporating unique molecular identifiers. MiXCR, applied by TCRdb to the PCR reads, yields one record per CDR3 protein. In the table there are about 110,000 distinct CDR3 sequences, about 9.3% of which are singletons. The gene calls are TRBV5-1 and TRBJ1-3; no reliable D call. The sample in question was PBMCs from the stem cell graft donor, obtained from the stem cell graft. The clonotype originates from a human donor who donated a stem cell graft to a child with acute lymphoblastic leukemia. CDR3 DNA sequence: TGCGCCAGTCAAGAGGGAGGGTCTGGAAACACCATATATTTT. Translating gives CASQEGGSGNTIYF. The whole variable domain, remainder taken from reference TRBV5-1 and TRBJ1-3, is KAGVTQTPRYLIKTRGQQVTLSCSPISGHRSVSWYQQTPGQGLQFLFEYFSETQRNKGNFPGRFSGRQFSNSRSEMNVSTLELGDSALYLCASQEGGSGNTIYFGEGSWLTVV.